The 26 T cell receptor beta chains in this list originate from one sample, sequenced in a study of T cell repertoires in cytomegalovirus infection. MiXCR, applied by TCRdb to the reads, yields one record per CDR3 protein. The sample lists 830,000 or so distinct CDR3 sequences, about 31% seen once, with 12% in the top ten. These TCRs' antigens remain unknown. The source was cultured CD8+ T cells from PBMCs, collected from culture after CMV antigen stimulation. The origin of the receptors is a human donor in good health (CMV status not recorded). Some clones in this sample may be carry-over from other donors' samples.

The J gene is TRBJ1-1, the V gene TRBV6-2 or TRBV6-3, with D perhaps matching TRBD1 (6 bases). V was clipped by 2 bases and J by 6 bases, with 16 bases between them. The CDR3 has 15 amino acids. Germline V gene sequence: CDR1 MNHEY, CDR2 SVGEGT. CDR3 bases: TGTGCCAGCAGTTACGAAGAGGGAAAGGGGGCTGAAGCTTTCTTT. Translated: CASSYEEGKGAEAFF.

Details on this clonotype: At one end, the junction sequence differs from germline, possibly due to a read error. This chain connects TRBV12-3 or TRBV12-4 to TRBJ2-7, with TRBD2 matching over 10 bases. The CDR3 is made up of 14 amino acids. For the CDR3, the DNA is TGTGCCAACAGTACGGGACTAGCGAGGAACGAGCAGTACTTC. Its protein is CANSTGLARNEQYF.

The chain employs TRBV29-1 and TRBJ2-5; no definite D call. The length of the CDR3 is 13 residues. Trimming took off 3 bases at V and 2 bases at J, with 10 bases between the two ends. Looked up from germline, CDR1 is SQVTM and CDR2 is ANQGSEA. The CDR3 sequence is CSVDSGRQETQYF. CDR3 nucleotide sequence: TGCAGCGTTGACAGTGGCCGACAAGAGACCCAGTACTTC.

The rearrangement joins TRBV9 to TRBJ2-6; no reliable D call. The CDR3 spans 14 residues. CDR1 is SGDLS, CDR2 YYNGEE, per germline. The V end lost 7 bases, the J end lost 0 bases, and 8 bases lay between the germline ends. The CDR3 DNA reads as TGTGCCAGCGGCCAGAGCTCTGGGGCCAACGTCCTGACTTTC. It yields the protein CASGQSSGANVLTF.

In its sample, this clonotype was seen a few times. The gene calls are TRBV15 and TRBJ1-5, with D unresolved. Trimming left V 1 base short and J 0 bases short, with 19 bases between. The CDR3 is made up of 19 amino acids. From germline, CDR1 is LNHNV and CDR2 YYDKDF (reference sequence). CDR3 sequence: CATSRGAIDPFSSNQPQHF. CDR3 bases: TGTGCCACCAGCAGAGGGGCCATCGACCCTTTCTCTAGCAATCAGCCCCAGCATTTT.

This clonotype was seen a single time. This chain connects TRBV20-1 to TRBJ2-3, with D possibly called TRBD1 or TRBD2 (5 bases each). The length of the CDR3 is 15 residues. Germline V gene data show CDR1 as DFQATT and CDR2 as SNEGSKA (reference sequence). With 6 bases removed from V and 0 bases from J, the gap between germline ends came to 16 bases. The CDR3 DNA is TGCAGTGCCGTGGACGCCGGGGCAAGCACAGATACGCAGTATTTT. This gives the protein CSAVDAGASTDTQYF.

The chain joins TRBV4-1 to TRBJ2-5; 11 bases align to TRBD2. The germline CDR1 and CDR2 sequences are MGHRA and YSYEKL. V dropped 5 bases and J dropped 5; count of bases not matched to a gene: 10. This CDR3 has 16 amino acids. CDR3 sequence (DNA): TGCGCCAGCAGCACCCGACTAGCGGGGCTCCGGGAGACCCAGTACTTC. It codes for CASSTRLAGLRETQYF.

The genes are TRBV7-9 and TRBJ1-2; the D is unclear. Trimming took off 4 bases at V and 8 bases at J, with 17 bases between the two ends. Germline CDR1 SEHNR, CDR2 FQNEAQ (reference sequence). There are 14 residues in the CDR3. CDR3 loop: CASSSSQPFWGYTF. The CDR3 nucleotides read TGTGCCAGCAGCTCCTCCCAGCCCTTCTGGGGCTACACCTTC.

This clonotype showed up just once. This rearrangement joins TRBV12-3 or TRBV12-4 to TRBJ2-1; 15 bases map to TRBD2. V shed 6 bases, J shed 8 bases, and the junction held 5 bases outside the gene matches. CDR3 length: 15 amino acids. CDR3 protein: CASRGTSGGPHEQFF. The CDR3 DNA is TGTGCCAGCAGAGGGACTAGCGGGGGGCCTCATGAGCAGTTCTTC.

This clonotype was seen many times. V and J are TRBV7-3 and TRBJ1-5, with 10 bases lining up with TRBD1. Germline values: CDR1 SGHTA, CDR2 FQGTGA. CDR3 size: 15 residues. The trim removed 4 bases at V and 6 bases at J, leaving 6 bases unmatched. CDR3 DNA sequence: TGTGCCAGCAGCTCGCGGGACAGGGGTCCTCAGCCCCAGCATTTT. Translated, it gives CASSSRDRGPQPQHF.

Regarding this clonotype: A read error is possible here, since a much larger clone lies one base away. The chain links TRBV7-2 to TRBJ2-5; either TRBD1 or TRBD2 may supply D (6 bases each). V lost 4 bases and J lost 2, with 14 bases in between. Germline CDR1 is SGHTA and CDR2 is FQGNSA. This CDR3 region has 15 residues. Written as DNA, the CDR3 is TGTGCCAGCAGCTGGCGGGACAAACCTCAAGAGACCCAGTACTTC. Encoded protein: CASSWRDKPQETQYF.

As concerns this clonotype: A junction boundary mismatches the germline segment, possibly from a read error. J is TRBJ2-7 and V is TRBV12-3 or TRBV12-4; possibly TRBD2 for D (5 bases). The CDR3 contains 14 residues. In DNA form, the CDR3 reads TGTGGCAGCAACATTGCGGGCCACCCATACGAGCAGTACTTC. The encoded protein is CGSNIAGHPYEQYF.

This clonotype was counted a few times. The chain carries TRBV7-2 and TRBJ1-5; a weak D match, TRBD1 (5 bases). Trimming shortened V by 1 base and J by 0 bases, and 13 bases separated the two germline ends. The CDR3 loop spans 17 amino acids. Germline V lookup: CDR1 SGHTA, CDR2 FQGNSA. In nucleotides, the CDR3 is TGTGCCAGCAGCTTAGATCTGGGGGTTTATAGCAATCAGCCCCAGCATTTT. This gives the protein CASSLDLGVYSNQPQHF.

The chain uses TRBV4-3 and TRBJ1-4, with D uncertain. V shed 0 bases and J shed 0 bases, with 8 bases lying between them. The CDR3 is made up of 16 amino acids. Germline V gene lookup returns CDR1 LGHNA and CDR2 YSLEER. CDR3 nucleotides: TGCGCCAGCAGCCAAGATAAGAGTGCAACTAATGAAAAACTGTTTTTT. It yields the protein CASSQDKSATNEKLFF.

The chain couples TRBV4-1 to TRBJ2-5; 14 bases match TRBD2. CDR3 length: 16 amino acids. J was trimmed by 5 bases and V by 4 bases; bases with no gene match: 6. CDR1 and CDR2 from the germline V gene are MGHRA and YSYEKL. The DNA for the CDR3 is TGCGCCAGCAGCCGGGGACTAGCGGGGGCCTTGGAGACCCAGTACTTC. Amino acid sequence: CASSRGLAGALETQYF.

The chain recombines TRBV13 with TRBJ1-2, with unresolved D. The CDR3 spans 16 residues. V lost 5 bases to trimming and J lost 6 bases, with 22 bases between them. Germline V gene sequence: CDR1 PRHDT, CDR2 FYEKMQ (reference sequence). The CDR3 DNA sequence: TGTGCCAGCAGCCCGGACGGGCGCCCCCTCATCGATGGCTACACCTTC. It is translated as CASSPDGRPLIDGYTF.

The gene calls are TRBV9 and TRBJ2-3; weak D call: TRBD2 (6 bases). V was trimmed by 6 bases and J by 2 bases, leaving 16 bases between them. This CDR3 contains 15 residues. In germline, CDR1 is SGDLS, CDR2 YYNGEE. This CDR3 reads CASTYSGAHTDTQYF. The DNA of the CDR3 is TGTGCCAGCACATATAGCGGAGCTCACACAGATACGCAGTATTTT.

This clonotype was seen a few times. The chain couples TRBV27 to TRBJ2-4, with D possibly being TRBD2 (5 bases). The V end lost 5 bases, the J end lost 1 base, and 18 bases lay between the germline ends. This CDR3 has 17 amino acids. Per germline, CDR1 MNHEY and CDR2 SMNVEV (reference sequence). The CDR3 region is CASSPSLEGTAKNIQYF. DNA for the CDR3: TGTGCCAGCAGTCCCTCACTAGAGGGAACGGCCAAAAACATTCAGTACTTC.

This clonotype came up a few times. The rearrangement links TRBV7-2 to TRBJ2-1; D remains unclear. Germline CDR1 is SGHTA and CDR2 is FQGNSA. Deletions cut 4 bases from V and 2 bases from J, with 15 bases between. The CDR3 is 16 residues long. The CDR3 here is CASSSVPERAYNEQFF. The CDR3 nucleotides read TGTGCCAGCAGCTCCGTCCCGGAACGGGCCTACAATGAGCAGTTCTTC.

In its sample, this clonotype was seen once. The chain carries TRBV12-3 or TRBV12-4 and TRBJ2-3; 9 bases fit TRBD2. CDR3 length equals 15 residues. V was clipped by 6 bases and J by 4 bases; unmatched bases: 8. The CDR3 DNA reads as TGTGCCAGCAGCCGTAGCGGGAGCCTGGCAGATACGCAGTATTTT. Residues: CASSRSGSLADTQYF.

This clonotype was seen ten or more times. V and J are TRBV12-3 or TRBV12-4 and TRBJ2-3, with 9 positions matching TRBD1. This CDR3 region has 15 residues. V lost 5 bases, J lost 6 bases, and 9 bases stayed unmatched. CDR3 in DNA: TGTGCCAGCAGTCTTACAGGGGGCCCGCTGGATACGCAGTATTTT. Translation: CASSLTGGPLDTQYF.

This clonotype was seen only a few times. The CDR3: CAIFRENTGELFF. CDR3 DNA sequence: TGTGCCATCTTCCGGGAGAACACCGGGGAGCTGTTTTTT. J is TRBJ2-2 and V is TRBV10-3, with a tentative D call TRBD2 (5 bases). This CDR3 is built from 13 residues. Germline V gene sequence: CDR1 ENHRY, CDR2 SYGVKD. V lost 8 bases and J lost 1, with 8 bases in between.

This chain connects TRBV7-9 to TRBJ2-1; 10 nucleotides align to TRBD2. The CDR3 runs to 16 residues. Per germline, CDR1 SEHNR and CDR2 FQNEAQ (reference sequence). The ends lost 5 bases at V and 8 bases at J; junction bases unmatched: 12. The CDR3 here is CASSMLAGVRIYEQFF. CDR3 coding DNA: TGTGCCAGCAGCATGCTAGCGGGGGTCCGGATTTATGAGCAGTTCTTC.

This clonotype was recorded a few times. The rearrangement joins TRBV27 to TRBJ2-7; TRBD1 matches at 10 bases. The germline gives CDR1 MNHEY, CDR2 SMNVEV (reference sequence). J gave up 3 bases and V 2 bases, and 4 bases lay outside the gene matches. This CDR3 contains 15 residues. The CDR3 protein is CASSLRGQGLYEQYV. DNA of the CDR3: TGTGCCAGCAGTTTAAGGGGACAGGGGCTCTACGAGCAGTACGTC.

The chain combines TRBV20-1 with TRBJ2-5, with 8 bases matching TRBD2. V lost 3 bases and J lost 5; bases outside the gene matches: 5. CDR3 length: 13 residues. CDR1 is DFQATT, CDR2 SNEGSKA, per germline (reference sequence). CDR3 in amino acids: CSASGGVSETQYF. The CDR3 DNA reads as TGCAGTGCTAGCGGGGGGGTCTCGGAGACCCAGTACTTC.

This clonotype showed up many times. V and J are TRBV7-9 and TRBJ2-1; 10 nucleotides agree with TRBD1. From germline, CDR1 is SEHNR and CDR2 FQNEAQ (reference sequence). The CDR3 length is 15 residues. V shed 4 bases and J 5 bases; nucleotides not matched to a gene: 5. The CDR3 bases are TGTGCCAGCAGCTCCGGGACAGGGGCCCACAATGAGCAGTTCTTC. This encodes CASSSGTGAHNEQFF.